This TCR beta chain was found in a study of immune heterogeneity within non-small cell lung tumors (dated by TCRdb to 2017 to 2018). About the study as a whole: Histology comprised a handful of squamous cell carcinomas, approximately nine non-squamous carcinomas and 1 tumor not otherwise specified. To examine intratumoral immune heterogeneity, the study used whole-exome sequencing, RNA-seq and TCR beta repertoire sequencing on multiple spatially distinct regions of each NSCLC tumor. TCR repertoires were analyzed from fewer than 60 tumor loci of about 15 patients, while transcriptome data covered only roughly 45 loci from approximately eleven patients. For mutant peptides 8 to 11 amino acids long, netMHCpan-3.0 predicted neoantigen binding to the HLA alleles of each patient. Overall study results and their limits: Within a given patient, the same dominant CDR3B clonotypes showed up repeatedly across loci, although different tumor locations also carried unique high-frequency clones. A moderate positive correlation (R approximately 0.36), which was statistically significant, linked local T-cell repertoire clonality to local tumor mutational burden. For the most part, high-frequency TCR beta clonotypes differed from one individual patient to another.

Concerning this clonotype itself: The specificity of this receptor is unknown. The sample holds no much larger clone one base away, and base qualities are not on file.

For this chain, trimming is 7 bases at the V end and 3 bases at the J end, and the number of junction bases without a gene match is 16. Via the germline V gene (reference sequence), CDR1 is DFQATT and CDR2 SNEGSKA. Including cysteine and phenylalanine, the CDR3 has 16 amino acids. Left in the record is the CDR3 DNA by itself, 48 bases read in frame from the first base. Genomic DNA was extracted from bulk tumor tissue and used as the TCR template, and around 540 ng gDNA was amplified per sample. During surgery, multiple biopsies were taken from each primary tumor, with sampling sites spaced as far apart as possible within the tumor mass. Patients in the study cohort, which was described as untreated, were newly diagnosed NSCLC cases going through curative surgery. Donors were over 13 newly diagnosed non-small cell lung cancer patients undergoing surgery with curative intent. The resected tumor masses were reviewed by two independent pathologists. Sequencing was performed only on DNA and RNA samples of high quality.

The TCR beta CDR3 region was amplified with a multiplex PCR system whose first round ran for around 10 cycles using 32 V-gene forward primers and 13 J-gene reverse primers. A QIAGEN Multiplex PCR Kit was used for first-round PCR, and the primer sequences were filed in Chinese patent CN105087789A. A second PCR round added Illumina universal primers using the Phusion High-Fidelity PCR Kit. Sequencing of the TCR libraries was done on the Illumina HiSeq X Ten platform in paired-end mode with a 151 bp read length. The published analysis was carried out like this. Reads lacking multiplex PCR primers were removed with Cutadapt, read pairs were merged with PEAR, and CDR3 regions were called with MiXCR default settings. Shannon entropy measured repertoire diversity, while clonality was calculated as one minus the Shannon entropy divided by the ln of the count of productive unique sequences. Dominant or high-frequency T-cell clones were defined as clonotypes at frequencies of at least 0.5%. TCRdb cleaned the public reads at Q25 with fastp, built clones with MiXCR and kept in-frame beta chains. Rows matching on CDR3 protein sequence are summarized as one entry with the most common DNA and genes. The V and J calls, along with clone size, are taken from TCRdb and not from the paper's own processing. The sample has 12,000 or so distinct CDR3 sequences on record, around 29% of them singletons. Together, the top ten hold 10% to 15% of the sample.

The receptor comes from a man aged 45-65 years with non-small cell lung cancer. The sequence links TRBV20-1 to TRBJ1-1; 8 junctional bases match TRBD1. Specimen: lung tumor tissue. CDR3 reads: CSDPTDRVIWDTEAFF. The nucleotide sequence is TGCAGTGACCCTACGGACAGGGTTATTTGGGACACTGAAGCTTTCTTT.